The subject of this entry is one T cell receptor beta chain. Only in-frame clones appear in the TCRdb table, and some are missing; sequencing was by immunoSEQ multiplex PCR. This table has approximately 660,000 clones, 88% appearing once. The CDR3 extends over 15 amino acids. V was pared by 4 bases and J by 1 base, with 6 bases of the junction left unmatched. Per germline, CDR1 LNHDA and CDR2 SQIVND (reference sequence). The sample is drawn from a study of shared T cell receptors in the human thymus. These records were also assigned to another study, of human thymus T cells. Per that paper: Donors were healthy Finnish babies undergoing corrective operations for congenital heart defects. Thymus pieces cut out during corrective heart surgery were the tissue that was used. Seemingly biased V and J gene usage marked thymic and blood repertoires. Thymic repertoires of unrelated individuals were reported in related research to overlap highly.

The sample taken for sequencing was thymocytes. This receptor was obtained from a boy under two years old with a congenital heart defect. This chain connects TRBV19 to TRBJ2-7; 8 bases line up with TRBD1. CDR3: CASSTYRDRSYEQYF. The CDR3, as DNA: TGTGCCAGTAGTACATACCGGGACAGGTCCTACGAGCAGTACTTC.